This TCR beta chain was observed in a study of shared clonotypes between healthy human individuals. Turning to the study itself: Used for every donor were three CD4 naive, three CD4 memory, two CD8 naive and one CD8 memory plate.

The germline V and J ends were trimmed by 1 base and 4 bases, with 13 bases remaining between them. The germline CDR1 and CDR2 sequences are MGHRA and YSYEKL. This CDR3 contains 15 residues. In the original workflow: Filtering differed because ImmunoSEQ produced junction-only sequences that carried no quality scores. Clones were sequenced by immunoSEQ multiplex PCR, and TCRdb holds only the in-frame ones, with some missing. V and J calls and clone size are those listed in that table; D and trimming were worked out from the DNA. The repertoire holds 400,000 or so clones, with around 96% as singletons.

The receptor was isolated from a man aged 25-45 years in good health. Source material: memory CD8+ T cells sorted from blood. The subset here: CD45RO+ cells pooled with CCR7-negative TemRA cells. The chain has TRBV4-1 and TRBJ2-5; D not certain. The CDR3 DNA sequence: TGCGCCAGCAGCCAAGGACCCACGAAGGGAGAGACCCAGTACTTC. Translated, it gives CASSQGPTKGETQYF.